Presented here are 14 T cell receptor beta chains from one specimen sequenced in a study of T cell repertoires in cytomegalovirus infection. These receptors have no identified antigens. TCRdb reanalysed the reads using MiXCR and keeps one entry per CDR3 protein. This sample has more than 250,000 distinct CDR3 sequences, with roughly 25% found just once. The sequencing used cultured PBMCs, collected from culture after CMV antigen stimulation. The receptors stem from a human donor in good health (CMV status not recorded). Some clones in this sample may be carry-over from other donors' samples.

The chain carries TRBV20-1 and TRBJ2-7; 8 bases are a match to TRBD1. The length of the CDR3 is 14 residues. With 6 bases clipped from V and 0 bases from J, the junction kept 7 bases outside the gene matches. Per the germline V gene, CDR1 is DFQATT and CDR2 is SNEGSKA (reference sequence). This CDR3 reads CSAPRDRSSYEQYF. The CDR3 region has the DNA TGCAGTGCCCCGAGGGACAGGAGCTCCTACGAGCAGTACTTC.

This sequence joins TRBV25-1 and TRBJ2-1; D perhaps matches TRBD1 (5 bases). V lost 4 bases and J lost 6, with 19 bases in between. Germline V CDR1 and CDR2: MGHDK, SYGVNS. The CDR3 is 16 amino acids. The CDR3 DNA is TGTGCCAGCAGTGGCGACAGCGCCAGCGAAGTCAATGAGCAGTTCTTC. It specifies CASSGDSASEVNEQFF.

This clonotype was observed at least ten times. V is TRBV7-2 and J is TRBJ1-5; 8 bases match TRBD1. Unmatched junction bases numbered 5, after V lost 5 bases and J lost 2 bases. The germline V gene has CDR1 SGHTA and CDR2 FQGNSA. This CDR3 comprises 15 residues. The CDR3 DNA is TGTGCCAGCAGCCTCGGGACAGGACGCAATCAGCCCCAGCATTTT. This translates into CASSLGTGRNQPQHF.

This clonotype has a handful of counts. The chain has TRBV6-6 and TRBJ2-5; a weak D match, TRBD1 (5 bases). Trimming removed 5 bases from V and 5 bases from J, with 12 bases in between. The germline V gene encodes CDR1 MNHNY and CDR2 SVGAGI (reference sequence). The CDR3 loop spans 13 amino acids. The CDR3 protein is CASSRRGLETQYF. The CDR3 nucleotides are TGTGCCAGCAGTCGAAGGGGTTTGGAGACCCAGTACTTC.

The J gene is TRBJ1-1, the V gene TRBV5-1, with 8 nucleotides matching TRBD1. The CDR3 runs to 13 residues. V lost 5 bases, J lost 7 bases, and 7 bases stayed unmatched. Germline CDR1 is SGHRS and CDR2 is YFSETQ. CDR3 coding DNA: TGCGCCAGCAGTTCCTGGACAGGGCTTGAAGCTTTCTTT. It translates to CASSSWTGLEAFF.

This clonotype has more than one count but fewer than ten. The V gene is TRBV7-2, the J gene TRBJ2-7; the D call may be TRBD1 or TRBD2 (5 bases each). The CDR3 extends over 17 amino acids. With 4 bases removed from V and 1 base from J, the gap between germline ends came to 20 bases. Per the germline V gene, CDR1 is SGHTA and CDR2 is FQGNSA. As DNA, the CDR3 is TGTGCCAGCAGCTCGGCGGATGCCGGGACCCCGTCCTACGAGCAGTACTTC. Translating gives CASSSADAGTPSYEQYF.

This chain links TRBV27 with TRBJ2-1; TRBD2 matches 8 bases. Germline-derived CDR1 and CDR2 are MNHEY and SMNVEV (reference sequence). The V and J ends lost 4 bases and 8 bases, in that order; junction bases with no gene match: 10. This CDR3 contains 15 residues. CDR3 residues: CASSSIGLAGDEQFF. CDR3 nucleotides: TGTGCCAGCAGTTCTATCGGACTAGCTGGCGATGAGCAGTTCTTC.

The CDR3 nucleotides read TGTGCCAGTAACCTCGGGACAGGGGGTGTCTGGCACTATGGCTACACCTTC. Protein: CASNLGTGGVWHYGYTF. The gene calls are TRBV19 and TRBJ1-2, with 11 bases identical to TRBD1. CDR1 is LNHDA and CDR2 is SQIVND in the germline V gene (reference sequence). The length of the CDR3 is 17 residues. V shed 7 bases, J shed 3 bases, and the junction held 13 bases outside the gene matches.

The chain employs TRBV20-1 and TRBJ2-5; 8 nucleotides align to TRBD2. This CDR3 is 16 amino acids long. Germline V gene data show CDR1 as DFQATT and CDR2 as SNEGSKA (reference sequence). The V gene end was trimmed by 0 bases and the J gene end by 0 bases; junction bases not matched to a gene: 6. The DNA of the CDR3 is TGCAGTGCTAGAGAAGTAACTAGCGGATACCAAGAGACCCAGTACTTC. It codes for CSAREVTSGYQETQYF.

The chain carries TRBV11-2 and TRBJ2-5; a possible D gene is TRBD2 (5 bases). Germline V gene data show CDR1 as SGHAT and CDR2 as FQNNGV. The V end lost 5 bases, the J end lost 5 bases, and 18 bases lay between the germline ends. The CDR3 spans 15 residues. The CDR3 region is CASSLSGPRRETQYF. DNA for the CDR3: TGTGCCAGCAGCCTCTCCGGGCCCCGGAGGGAGACCCAGTACTTC.

V usage is TRBV7-9 and J usage is TRBJ1-2; D is uncertain. CDR3 length: 12 amino acids. The V end lost 1 base, the J end lost 8 bases, and 8 bases lay between the germline ends. CDR1 is SEHNR and CDR2 is FQNEAQ in the germline V gene (reference sequence). CDR3 in amino acids: CASSLGGEGYTF. The CDR3 region has the DNA TGTGCCAGCAGCTTAGGCGGGGAAGGCTACACCTTC.

In its sample, this clonotype was seen many times. The chain combines TRBV7-2 with TRBJ2-3; 7 bases are shared with TRBD1. J lost 7 bases, V lost 3 bases, and 7 bases had no gene match. This CDR3 region has 14 residues. The germline CDR1 and CDR2 sequences are SGHTA and FQGNSA. In DNA form, the CDR3 reads TGTGCCAGCAGCTTTCGACAGGGTGGAAATACGCAGTATTTT. Residues: CASSFRQGGNTQYF.

This clonotype was counted ten times or more. The rearrangement joins TRBV11-2 to TRBJ1-1; D uncertain. This CDR3 comprises 13 residues. Trimming cost V 10 bases and J 0 bases, with 12 bases left between them. Germline V gives CDR1 SGHAT, CDR2 FQNNGV. CDR3: CATSVGLNTEAFF. In DNA form, the CDR3 reads TGTGCCACCTCCGTCGGGCTGAACACTGAAGCTTTCTTT.

This clonotype has just a few counts. The chain couples TRBV27 to TRBJ2-4; 7 nucleotides match TRBD1. Germline V lookup: CDR1 MNHEY, CDR2 SMNVEV (reference sequence). V shed 6 bases, J shed 3 bases, and the junction held 5 bases outside the gene matches. The CDR3 length is 14 residues. Here the CDR3 DNA reads TGTGCCAGCAGCCTGACAGGGAGCAAAAACATTCAGTACTTC. Translating gives CASSLTGSKNIQYF.